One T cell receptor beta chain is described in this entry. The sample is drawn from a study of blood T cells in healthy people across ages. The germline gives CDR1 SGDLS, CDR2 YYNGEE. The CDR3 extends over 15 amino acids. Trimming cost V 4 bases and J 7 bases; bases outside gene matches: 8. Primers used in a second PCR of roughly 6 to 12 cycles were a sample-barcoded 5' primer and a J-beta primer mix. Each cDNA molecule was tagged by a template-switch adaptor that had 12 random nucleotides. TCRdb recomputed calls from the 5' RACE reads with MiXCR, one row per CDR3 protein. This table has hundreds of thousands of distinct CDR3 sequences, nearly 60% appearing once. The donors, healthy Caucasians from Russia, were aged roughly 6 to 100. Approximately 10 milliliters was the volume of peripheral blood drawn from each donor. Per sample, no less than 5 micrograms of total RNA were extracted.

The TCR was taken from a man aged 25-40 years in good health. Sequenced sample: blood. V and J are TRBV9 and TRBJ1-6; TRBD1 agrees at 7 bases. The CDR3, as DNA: TGTGCCAGCAGCCCTCGGGCAGGGGGGAATTCACCCCTCCACTTT. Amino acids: CASSPRAGGNSPLHF.